These 7 T cell receptor beta chains share one sample of origin, sequenced in a study of control samples from healthy donors and cancer patients. Sequenced by immunoSEQ multiplex PCR; TCRdb stores in-frame clones only, minus some. The table lists 100,000 to 150,000 clones, roughly 87% of them singletons. Sequencing used blood. These receptors all come from a man aged 18 to 29 in good health.

This clone was found once. The chain has TRBV6-5 and TRBJ1-1, with 10 bases matching TRBD1. This CDR3 spans 16 amino acids. J lost 3 bases, V lost 2 bases, and 6 bases had no gene match. Germline V CDR1 and CDR2: MNHEY, SVGAGI. The CDR3 nucleotides are TGTGCCAGCAGTTACGTCACCGGGACAGGGGACACTGAAGCTTTCTTT. Its translation: CASSYVTGTGDTEAFF.

The chain couples TRBV19 to TRBJ1-1; D is uncertain. The germline CDR1 and CDR2 sequences are LNHDA and SQIVND (reference sequence). V shed 4 bases and J shed 4 bases, with 22 bases lying between them. The CDR3 runs 17 residues. This CDR3 reads CASSKYPDGEIATEAFF. The CDR3 DNA reads TGTGCCAGTAGTAAGTATCCTGACGGGGAGATAGCCACTGAAGCTTTCTTT.

The chain uses TRBV12-5 and TRBJ1-1; no firm D call. Germline CDR1 LGHNT, CDR2 FRNRAP. Trimming shortened V by 1 base and J by 8 bases, and 8 bases separated the two germline ends. The CDR3 runs to 12 residues. CDR3 coding DNA: TGTGCTAGTGGTTTGGGACGGCGAGAAGCTTTCTTT. This gives the protein CASGLGRREAFF. The variable domain in full, completed from reference TRBV12-5 and TRBJ1-1, reads DARVTQTPRHKVTEMGQEVTMRCQPILGHNTVFWYRQTMMQGLELLAYFRNRAPLDDSGMPKDRFSAEMPDATLATLKIQPSEPRDSAVYFCASGLGRREAFFGQGTRLTVV.

A word on this clone: This sample includes further DNA sequences coding for the same CDR3. V gene TRBV18 combines with J gene TRBJ1-2; TRBD1 matches 10 bases. The junction had 7 bases not matched to a gene; V was cut back by 3 bases and J by 3 bases. The CDR3 extends over 16 amino acids. CDR1 is KGHSH, CDR2 LQKENI, per germline. The CDR3 coding sequence is TGTGCCAGCTCACCTACCCGGGACAGGGGTGACTATGGCTACACCTTC. Encoded protein: CASSPTRDRGDYGYTF.

The rearrangement uses TRBV7-9 and TRBJ2-1, with 13 bases aligning to TRBD2. The CDR3 spans 15 residues. J was trimmed by 7 bases and V by 5 bases; bases with no gene match: 5. Germline values: CDR1 SEHNR, CDR2 FQNEAQ (reference sequence). CDR3 sequence (DNA): TGTGCCAGCAGCAAGACTAGCGGGAGGATGAATGAGCAGTTCTTC. The encoded protein is CASSKTSGRMNEQFF.

The chain joins TRBV6-5 to TRBJ2-2, with D uncertain. V was pared by 2 bases and J by 5 bases, with 12 bases between. CDR1 MNHEY and CDR2 SVGAGI come from the germline V gene. The length of the CDR3 is 15 residues. CDR3 sequence reads: CASSYGQLGTGELFF. The CDR3 region has the DNA TGTGCCAGCAGTTACGGGCAGCTGGGGACCGGGGAGCTGTTTTTT.

The rearrangement links TRBV9 to TRBJ2-7; 9 bases align to TRBD2. The CDR3 extends over 14 amino acids. V lost 0 bases to trimming and J lost 3 bases; unmatched junction nucleotides: 1. CDR1 and CDR2 (germline): SGDLS, YYNGEE. This CDR3 reads CASSVGTSVYEQYF. CDR3 coding DNA: TGTGCCAGCAGCGTAGGGACTAGCGTCTACGAGCAGTACTTC.